A selection of T cell receptor beta chains follows, all from one sample in a study of blood T cell repertoires in COVID-19. Clones were sequenced by immunoSEQ multiplex PCR, and TCRdb holds only the in-frame ones, with some missing. The sample lists around 120,000 clones, over 85% occurring once. The sample comprised peripheral blood. These receptors were taken from a man aged 45 to 65 with active COVID-19. CDR3s include the opening cysteine and the closing phenylalanine or tryptophan.

j_gene	v_gene	CDR3aa
TRBJ1-3	TRBV11-2	CASSPTGFGNTIYF
TRBJ2-1	TRBV14	CASSPGYLSTGGSYNEQFF
TRBJ2-6	TRBV7-9	CASSTGLAGGLRSGANVLTF
TRBJ2-1	TRBV6-2/TRBV6-3	CASSPGGEQFF
TRBJ1-6	TRBV5-1	CASSPTSGSNSPLHF
TRBJ1-1	TRBV18	CASSLAVGSDTEAFF
TRBJ2-5	TRBV7-2	CASSAAVGGAGGKTQYF
TRBJ2-5	TRBV7-8	CASSLPSAWGGGETQYF
TRBJ2-2	TRBV6-1	CASSASSGVAGTGELFF
TRBJ1-5	TRBV9	CASGPSTGNQPQHF
TRBJ2-1	TRBV29-1	CSVEERKFWGQDVRNEQFF
TRBJ2-7	TRBV5-6	CASSDDPGQVTYEQYF
TRBJ2-7	TRBV5-1	CASSYGTGGTGTSGEQYF
TRBJ1-6	TRBV6-6	CASSYSQGANSPLHF
TRBJ2-1	TRBV5-1	CASFLTAGGYNEQFF
TRBJ1-4	TRBV19	CASSSPLPGVNEKLFF
TRBJ1-5	TRBV7-8	CASSPGTANNQPQHF
TRBJ2-7	TRBV19	CASSIGGGSYEQYF
TRBJ2-1	TRBV5-1	CASSFTAYNEQFF
TRBJ2-1	TRBV4-2	CASSQALSTSGGKEQFF
TRBJ1-1	TRBV2	CASTRVYGGETEAFF
TRBJ1-4	TRBV5-1	CASGTGGTNEKLFF